This is a list of T cell receptor beta chains from one sample in a study of blood T cells in healthy people across ages. Each CDR3 protein gets one entry after TCRdb re-called the 5' RACE reads with MiXCR. This table holds some 1 million distinct CDR3 sequences, around 43% found once. The sample was blood. These receptor sequences come from an older woman in good health. Each CDR3 is given with its conserved first and last residue. Fields, in order: J gene, V gene, CDR3 protein.

j_call: TRBJ2-3; v_call: TRBV7-9; cdr3_aa: CAEGREQTDTQYF
j_call: NA; v_call: TRBV20-1; cdr3_aa: CSAISPRQGTYEQYF
j_call: TRBJ1-4; v_call: TRBV15; cdr3_aa: CATRSGATNEKLFF
j_call: TRBJ2-4; v_call: TRBV20-1; cdr3_aa: CSARPVAKNIQYF
j_call: TRBJ2-3; v_call: TRBV12-3/TRBV12-4; cdr3_aa: CASSLGVGTRDTQYF
j_call: TRBJ2-3; v_call: TRBV20-1; cdr3_aa: CSATPTSGSTDTQYF
j_call: TRBJ2-7; v_call: TRBV10-3; cdr3_aa: CAIRGGSGYGQYF
j_call: TRBJ2-1; v_call: TRBV4-2; cdr3_aa: CASSSQQGAYNEQFF
j_call: TRBJ2-1; v_call: TRBV10-3; cdr3_aa: CAISESSHNEQFF
j_call: TRBJ1-1; v_call: TRBV6-6; cdr3_aa: CASSPTRDRGRTFF
j_call: TRBJ1-2; v_call: TRBV12-3/TRBV12-4; cdr3_aa: CASGSDYGGYTF
j_call: TRBJ2-3; v_call: TRBV12-3/TRBV12-4; cdr3_aa: CASSGRTSGISDTQYF
j_call: TRBJ2-7; v_call: TRBV6-5; cdr3_aa: CASSYSRLAPQYF
j_call: TRBJ1-2; v_call: TRBV5-4; cdr3_aa: CASSLMGTGPYGYTF
j_call: TRBJ2-7; v_call: TRBV9; cdr3_aa: CASSVGPSSVYEQYF
j_call: TRBJ2-7; v_call: TRBV28; cdr3_aa: CASSPSGTSYYEQYF
j_call: TRBJ1-6; v_call: TRBV15; cdr3_aa: CATSRDRGTASSYNSPLHF
j_call: TRBJ2-1; v_call: TRBV5-5; cdr3_aa: CASSLGQEGVLANEQFF
j_call: TRBJ2-3; v_call: TRBV28; cdr3_aa: CASSTQRGGTDTQYF
j_call: TRBJ2-1; v_call: TRBV20-1; cdr3_aa: CSARHQGAQGYNEQFF
j_call: TRBJ1-5; v_call: TRBV12-3/TRBV12-4; cdr3_aa: CASSFGSSFGGQPQHF
j_call: TRBJ2-7; v_call: TRBV20-1; cdr3_aa: CSARDTFYEQYF
j_call: TRBJ2-2; v_call: TRBV29-1; cdr3_aa: CSVGGEGQDTGELFF
j_call: TRBJ2-3; v_call: TRBV11-2; cdr3_aa: CASSLVSLVDTQYF
j_call: TRBJ2-2; v_call: TRBV27; cdr3_aa: CASSIGLTGELFF
j_call: TRBJ2-7; v_call: TRBV7-2; cdr3_aa: CASSPDTSRSYEQYF
j_call: NA; v_call: TRBV6-5; cdr3_aa: CASRDFSYEQYF
j_call: TRBJ1-6; v_call: TRBV13; cdr3_aa: CASSEGTDAYNSPLHF
j_call: NA; v_call: TRBV20-1; cdr3_aa: CSVEQRQGVQETQYF
j_call: TRBJ1-2; v_call: TRBV11-2; cdr3_aa: CASSLVYREGLNYGYTF
j_call: TRBJ2-7; v_call: TRBV4-1; cdr3_aa: CASSQVGLGYYEQYF
j_call: TRBJ2-7; v_call: TRBV5-6; cdr3_aa: CASSFLSPYEQYF
j_call: TRBJ2-7; v_call: TRBV20-1; cdr3_aa: CSARVKDRGYEQYF
j_call: TRBJ2-2; v_call: TRBV6-5; cdr3_aa: CASGGELFF
j_call: TRBJ2-1; v_call: TRBV10-3; cdr3_aa: CAISVGRGGGTPSSYNEQFF
j_call: TRBJ2-3; v_call: TRBV11-2; cdr3_aa: CASSLASGRIGRRDTQYF
j_call: TRBJ2-7; v_call: TRBV12-3/TRBV12-4; cdr3_aa: CASSPEGGGYEQYF
j_call: TRBJ2-5; v_call: TRBV11-2; cdr3_aa: CASSLGLAGGPGTQYF
j_call: TRBJ2-1; v_call: TRBV3-1; cdr3_aa: CASSPLPILARSYNEQFF
j_call: TRBJ2-5; v_call: TRBV5-1; cdr3_aa: CASSNRVGGRERYF
j_call: TRBJ2-1; v_call: TRBV4-1; cdr3_aa: CASSGAAGAYNEQFF
j_call: TRBJ2-5; v_call: TRBV30; cdr3_aa: CAWTWGGGHQETQYF
j_call: TRBJ2-3; v_call: TRBV7-3; cdr3_aa: CASSSHRLDTQYF
j_call: TRBJ1-4; v_call: TRBV20-1; cdr3_aa: CSAGQANEKLFF
j_call: TRBJ1-1; v_call: TRBV13; cdr3_aa: CASSPTTSVTEAFF
j_call: TRBJ2-3; v_call: TRBV5-1; cdr3_aa: CASSLGLAGASNFDTQYF
j_call: TRBJ2-7; v_call: TRBV6-2/TRBV6-3; cdr3_aa: CASSRTSGSSSYNEQYF
j_call: TRBJ2-7; v_call: TRBV15; cdr3_aa: CATSRDQAGNDEQYF
j_call: TRBJ2-6; v_call: TRBV20-1; cdr3_aa: CSASDRGSSGANVLTF
j_call: TRBJ2-1; v_call: TRBV21-1; cdr3_aa: CASTGGQFGNEQFF
j_call: TRBJ2-2; v_call: TRBV11-3; cdr3_aa: CASRGPTGELFF
j_call: TRBJ2-3; v_call: TRBV28; cdr3_aa: CASRGLFSTDTQYF
j_call: TRBJ2-7; v_call: TRBV7-2; cdr3_aa: CASSLIGTLTGDEQYF
j_call: TRBJ2-3; v_call: TRBV20-1; cdr3_aa: CSASLQHTDTQYF